Each of the 14 T cell receptor beta chains below was sequenced from the same sample in a study of CD8+ T cells in alopecia areata. Extracted RNA was reverse transcribed, and the resulting cDNA served as sequencing template. The repertoire was sequenced with immunoSEQ multiplex PCR; TCRdb's copy has only in-frame clones and lacks some. Of 35,000 to 45,000 clones listed, around nine tenths were seen once; the top ten hold 15% to 20%. Specified treatment: oral pan-JAK inhibitor, 5-10 mg twice daily. Sample: CD8+ T cells sorted from blood, taken at week 24, from a patient treated with tofacitinib. These TCRs come from a human donor with alopecia areata.

This chain uses TRBV27 with TRBJ2-1; perhaps TRBD1 as D (6 bases). Germline V gene sequence: CDR1 MNHEY, CDR2 SMNVEV (reference sequence). This CDR3 spans 15 amino acids. V lost 0 bases to trimming and J lost 9 bases, with 15 bases between them. For the CDR3, the DNA is TGTGCCAGCAGTTTATCGCGAACAGGGACCGGTGAGCAGTTCTTC. Translating it yields CASSLSRTGTGEQFF.

The chain recombines TRBV19 with TRBJ2-7; D gene ambiguous. CDR1 and CDR2 (germline): LNHDA, SQIVND (reference sequence). V lost 2 bases, J lost 2 bases, and 10 bases lay in between. The CDR3 is 14 amino acids. The CDR3 DNA reads as TGTGCCAGTAGTATAAAGGGATCAACCTACGAGCAGTACTTC. As protein: CASSIKGSTYEQYF. Full variable domain (remainder filled in from reference TRBV19 and TRBJ2-7): DGGITQSPKYLFRKEGQNVTLSCEQNLNHDAMYWYRQDPGQGLRLIYYSQIVNDFQKGDIAEGYSVSREKKESFPLTVTSAQKNPTAFYLCASSIKGSTYEQYFGPGTRLTVT.

Concerning this clone: An end of the junction does not agree with germline; a read error may underlie this. The sample carries other DNA sequences with the same CDR3. V usage is TRBV7-9 and J usage is TRBJ2-2; 7 nucleotides agree with TRBD2. The CDR3 sequence is 16 residues long. Germline values: CDR1 SEHNR, CDR2 FQNEAQ (reference sequence). Here the CDR3 reads CASSTGEGPNTGELFF. The DNA of the CDR3 is TGTGCCAGCAGCACCGGGGAGGGACCGAATACCGGGGAGCTGTTTTTT.

The chain carries TRBV4-2 and TRBJ2-3; TRBD2 aligns across 8 bases. This CDR3 contains 17 residues. CDR1 and CDR2 (germline): LGHNA, YNFKEQ. V dropped 1 base and J dropped 2; count of bases not matched to a gene: 8. CDR3 sequence: CASSQGGASGPTDTQYF. The CDR3 DNA reads as TGTGCCAGCAGCCAAGGTGGGGCTAGCGGGCCCACAGATACGCAGTATTTT.

V usage is TRBV7-8 and J usage is TRBJ2-5, with D tentatively TRBD1 (5 bases). The CDR3 is made up of 14 amino acids. Germline V gene data show CDR1 as SGHVS and CDR2 as FQNEAQ. Trimming stripped 1 base from V and 2 bases from J, with 8 bases between. This CDR3 reads CASSLGGPQETQYF. CDR3 bases: TGTGCCAGCAGCTTAGGGGGCCCGCAAGAGACCCAGTACTTC. Variable domain in full (rest from reference TRBV7-8 and TRBJ2-5): GAGVSQSPRYKVAKRGQDVALRCDPISGHVSLFWYQQALGQGPEFLTYFQNEAQLDKSGLPSDRFFAERPEGSVSTLKIQRTQQEDSAVYLCASSLGGPQETQYFGPGTRLLVL.

The chain couples TRBV9 to TRBJ2-7; D gene uncertain. This CDR3 contains 14 residues. CDR1 and CDR2 (germline): SGDLS, YYNGEE. Trimming pared 0 bases from V and 2 bases from J, leaving 9 bases between. The CDR3 nucleotides read TGTGCCAGCAGCGTAGCCCCTTTTACCTACGAGCAGTACTTC. Translating gives CASSVAPFTYEQYF. Full variable domain (missing parts from reference TRBV9 and TRBJ2-7): DSGVTQTPKHLITATGQRVTLRCSPRSGDLSVYWYQQSLDQGLQFLIQYYNGEERAKGNILERFSAQQFPDLHSELNLSSLELGDSALYFCASSVAPFTYEQYFGPGTRLTVT.

The V gene is TRBV7-8, the J gene TRBJ2-7; TRBD1 matches at 9 bases. The CDR3 runs 14 residues. J gave up 5 bases and V 4 bases, and 6 bases lay outside the gene matches. Germline CDR1 reads SGHVS; CDR2 reads FQNEAQ. The CDR3 loop is CASSSGQGVHEQYF. CDR3 nucleotides: TGTGCCAGCAGCTCGGGACAGGGTGTCCACGAGCAGTACTTC. Using reference TRBV7-8 and TRBJ2-7 for the parts outside the CDR3, the full variable domain is GAGVSQSPRYKVAKRGQDVALRCDPISGHVSLFWYQQALGQGPEFLTYFQNEAQLDKSGLPSDRFFAERPEGSVSTLKIQRTQQEDSAVYLCASSSGQGVHEQYFGPGTRLTVT.

The V and J genes are TRBV7-9 and TRBJ2-7; D possibly corresponds to TRBD1 (5 bases). V lost 4 bases, J lost 2 bases, and 21 bases lay in between. CDR1 is SEHNR, CDR2 FQNEAQ, per germline (reference sequence). CDR3 length equals 17 residues. CDR3: CASSYTWGRTSPYEQYF. The CDR3 DNA sequence: TGTGCCAGCAGCTATACGTGGGGCCGTACCTCGCCCTACGAGCAGTACTTC.

The chain links TRBV27 to TRBJ2-7; weak D call: TRBD2 (5 bases). V lost 5 bases, J lost 3 bases, and 14 bases lay in between. This CDR3 has 14 amino acids. Germline-derived CDR1 and CDR2 are MNHEY and SMNVEV (reference sequence). DNA of the CDR3: TGTGCCAGCAGTCCCCTGGAGGAGGTCTACGAGCAGTACTTC. As protein: CASSPLEEVYEQYF.

This chain connects TRBV19 to TRBJ2-7; D is ambiguous. V dropped 2 bases and J dropped 5 bases, with 19 bases sitting between them. The CDR3 is 16 residues long. Germline assignment: CDR1 LNHDA and CDR2 SQIVND (reference sequence). CDR3 in amino acids: CASSIRHSPRWDEQYF. The CDR3 DNA reads TGTGCCAGTAGTATAAGGCACAGCCCTAGATGGGACGAGCAGTACTTC. Together with reference TRBV19 and TRBJ2-7, the CDR3 gives the full variable domain: DGGITQSPKYLFRKEGQNVTLSCEQNLNHDAMYWYRQDPGQGLRLIYYSQIVNDFQKGDIAEGYSVSREKKESFPLTVTSAQKNPTAFYLCASSIRHSPRWDEQYFGPGTRLTVT.

The rearrangement links TRBV6-6 to TRBJ2-2; D is uncertain. The CDR3 has 16 amino acids. Per germline, CDR1 MNHNY and CDR2 SVGAGI (reference sequence). V lost 2 bases and J lost 4, with 14 bases in between. The CDR3 spells CASSYKVSIFTGELFF. The CDR3 DNA follows: TGTGCCAGCAGTTACAAGGTCTCAATTTTCACCGGGGAGCTGTTTTTT.

The chain combines TRBV7-9 with TRBJ2-7; D uncertain. Germline assignment: CDR1 SEHNR and CDR2 FQNEAQ (reference sequence). V lost 1 base to trimming and J lost 0 bases, with 10 bases between them. This CDR3 contains 15 residues. CDR3 DNA: TGTGCCAGCAGCTTAGAACCGAAGAGCTCCTACGAGCAGTACTTC. Residues: CASSLEPKSSYEQYF.

The rearrangement uses TRBV11-2 and TRBJ2-4; the match to TRBD2 covers 13 bases. The germline V gene encodes CDR1 SGHAT and CDR2 FQNNGV. This CDR3 is 16 amino acids long. Losses at the gene ends were 5 bases for V and 6 bases for J; bases not matched to a gene: 7. CDR3 in DNA: TGTGCCAGCAGCGCCAGACTAGCGGGGGGTGTAAACATTCAGTACTTC. Protein: CASSARLAGGVNIQYF.

The gene calls are TRBV27 and TRBJ1-5, with 7 bases fitting TRBD1. V shed 10 bases, J shed 7 bases, and the junction held 10 bases outside the gene matches. The CDR3 is made up of 13 amino acids. Germline V gene data show CDR1 as MNHEY and CDR2 as SMNVEV (reference sequence). CDR3: CATAQGTGQPQHF. The CDR3 nucleotides read TGTGCCACCGCACAGGGGACTGGGCAGCCCCAGCATTTT.